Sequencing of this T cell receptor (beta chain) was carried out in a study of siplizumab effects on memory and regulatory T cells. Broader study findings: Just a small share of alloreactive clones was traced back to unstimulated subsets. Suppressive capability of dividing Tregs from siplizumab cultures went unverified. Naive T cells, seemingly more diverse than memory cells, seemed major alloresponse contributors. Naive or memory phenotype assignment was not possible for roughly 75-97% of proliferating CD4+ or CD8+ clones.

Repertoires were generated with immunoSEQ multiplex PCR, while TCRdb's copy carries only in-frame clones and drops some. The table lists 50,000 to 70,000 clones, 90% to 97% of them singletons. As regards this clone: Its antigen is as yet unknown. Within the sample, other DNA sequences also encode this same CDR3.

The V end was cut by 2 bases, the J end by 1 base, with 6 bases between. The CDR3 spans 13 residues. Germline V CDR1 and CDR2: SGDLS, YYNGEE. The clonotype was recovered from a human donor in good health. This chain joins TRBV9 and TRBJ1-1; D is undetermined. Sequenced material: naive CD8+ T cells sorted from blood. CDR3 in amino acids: CASSVEGNTEAFF. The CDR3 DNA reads TGTGCCAGCAGCGTCGAGGGGAACACTGAAGCTTTCTTT. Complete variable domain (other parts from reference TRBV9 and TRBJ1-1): DSGVTQTPKHLITATGQRVTLRCSPRSGDLSVYWYQQSLDQGLQFLIQYYNGEERAKGNILERFSAQQFPDLHSELNLSSLELGDSALYFCASSVEGNTEAFFGQGTRLTVV.